Listed below are T cell receptor beta chains from one sample, sequenced in a study of cytomegalovirus exposure and HLA in healthy donors. The assay was immunoSEQ multiplex PCR, and TCRdb's table has in-frame clones only and misses some. The table for this sample gives more than 70,000 clones. Sequenced material: PBMCs. All receptors come from a woman aged 55-70 years in good health and CMV-seronegative. Each CDR3 is given without its conserved first and last residue.

cdr3_length: 11
j_call: TRBJ1-1
v_call: TRBV7-8
cdr3_aa: ASSPQMNTEAF

cdr3_length: 12
j_call: TRBJ1-5
v_call: TRBV7-9
cdr3_aa: ASSLQGREQPQH

cdr3_length: 15
j_call: TRBJ2-3
v_call: TRBV4-2
cdr3_aa: ASSQSPPSGITDTQY

cdr3_length: 11
j_call: TRBJ1-1
v_call: TRBV6-5
cdr3_aa: ASSYKEGTEAF

cdr3_length: 18
j_call: TRBJ1-5
v_call: TRBV9
cdr3_aa: ASSVVIFCCTDRGNQPQH

cdr3_length: 12
j_call: TRBJ2-2
v_call: TRBV6-5
cdr3_aa: ASGSRERTGELF

cdr3_length: 13
j_call: TRBJ1-2
v_call: TRBV19
cdr3_aa: ASSMNGRGNYGYT

cdr3_length: 11
j_call: TRBJ1-2
v_call: TRBV30
cdr3_aa: AWSRDRPYGYT

cdr3_length: 12
j_call: TRBJ2-1
v_call: TRBV5-1
cdr3_aa: ASSLVPSADEQF

cdr3_length: 13
j_call: TRBJ2-7
v_call: TRBV11-2
cdr3_aa: ASSLVPELLYEQY

cdr3_length: 12
j_call: TRBJ2-2
v_call: TRBV25-1
cdr3_aa: ASSDSLGPGELF

cdr3_length: 15
j_call: TRBJ2-3
v_call: TRBV9
cdr3_aa: ASSVGLAGPSQDTQY

cdr3_length: 12
j_call: TRBJ1-5
v_call: TRBV5-1
cdr3_aa: ASSLAAGVSAQH

cdr3_length: 13
j_call: TRBJ1-1
v_call: TRBV11-2
cdr3_aa: ASSLEAGGGTEAF

cdr3_length: 11
j_call: TRBJ2-7
v_call: TRBV19
cdr3_aa: ASRAGAIYEQY

cdr3_length: 15
j_call: TRBJ1-6
v_call: TRBV23-1
cdr3_aa: ASTYHRESSYNSPLH

cdr3_length: 14
j_call: TRBJ1-1
v_call: TRBV19
cdr3_aa: ASSRGQGGLNTEAF

cdr3_length: 12
j_call: TRBJ2-1
v_call: TRBV7-6
cdr3_aa: ASSFVQGQNEQF

cdr3_length: 13
j_call: TRBJ1-2
v_call: TRBV6-1
cdr3_aa: ASSEDLGRNYGYT

cdr3_length: 13
j_call: TRBJ2-7
v_call: TRBV7-2
cdr3_aa: ASSLVSGSLGEQY

cdr3_length: 13
j_call: TRBJ2-5
v_call: TRBV18
cdr3_aa: ASSPRSSNQETQY

cdr3_length: 13
j_call: TRBJ2-1
v_call: TRBV5-1
cdr3_aa: ASSIGTGAMNEQF